This entry features one TCR beta chain sequence. Time point of the sample: newly diagnosed GD, antithyroid drugs for less than 3 months. The TCR library was prepared using RNA isolated from PBMCs. The data belong to a study of regulatory T cells in long-lasting Graves disease. Study background: Newly diagnosed Graves' patients had under 3 months of antithyroid drugs.

Arm-PCR of CDR3 regions and iRepertoire HTBI primers were used to build TCR beta libraries. TCRdb independently ran MiXCR on the multiplex PCR reads; one entry per CDR3 protein. The sample contains around 480,000 distinct CDR3 sequences, roughly 15% of which appear only once. These data were also filed under a second study, of T cells in Graves' hyperthyroidism and ophthalmopathy. That work contributes: Patients with ophthalmopathy were separated from those with stable hyperthyroidism by a 13 V-J model.

This specimen consisted of peripheral blood mononuclear cells (PBMCs), obtained at new diagnosis, from a patient treated with antithyroid drugs. The clonotype comes from a man aged 40-49 years with Graves disease.

This CDR3 is CASSLAEIGTDTQYF. CDR3 DNA: TGTGCCAGCAGTTTAGCGGAGATTGGAACAGATACGCAGTATTTT. The chain uses TRBV28 and TRBJ2-3; D call uncertain. The CDR3 has 15 amino acids. Trimming pared 2 bases from V and 3 bases from J, leaving 12 bases between. CDR1 is MDHEN and CDR2 is SYDVKM in the germline V gene.